This passage covers 10 T cell receptor beta chains from one sample sequenced in a study of blood T cell repertoires in COVID-19. Using immunoSEQ multiplex PCR, the repertoire was profiled, and TCRdb retains in-frame clones only, with some absent. The sample lists approximately 200,000 clones; about nine tenths were seen once. Sequences were obtained from peripheral blood. The receptors stem from a woman in her 30s with acute or convalescent COVID-19.

The V gene is TRBV6-5, the J gene TRBJ2-6; no reliable D call. The ends were cut back, 0 bases at V and 0 bases at J, with 6 bases in the middle. From germline, CDR1 is MNHEY and CDR2 SVGAGI. The CDR3 totals 16 residues. The CDR3 spells CASSYSRNSGANVLTF. CDR3 nucleotide sequence: TGTGCCAGCAGTTACTCGAGGAACTCTGGGGCCAACGTCCTGACTTTC.

The rearrangement joins TRBV28 to TRBJ1-1; TRBD1 is a possible D gene (6 bases). The CDR3 contains 14 residues. V was clipped by 5 bases and J by 3 bases, with 13 bases between them. CDR1 is MDHEN, CDR2 SYDVKM, per germline. CDR3 sequence: CASSIPQGHTEAFF. CDR3 sequence (DNA): TGTGCCAGCAGTATTCCACAGGGACACACTGAAGCTTTCTTT.

The chain uses TRBV3-1 (or the pseudogene TRBV3-2) and TRBJ2-3; the D gene is possibly TRBD2 (5 bases). The ends were cut back, 5 bases at V and 7 bases at J, with 16 bases in the middle. CDR3 size: 14 residues. Germline V gene sequence: CDR1 LGHDT, CDR2 YNNKEL (reference sequence). The CDR3: CASSEARAENTQYF. The CDR3 bases are TGTGCCAGCAGCGAAGCGAGGGCCGAAAATACGCAGTATTTT.

The chain is built from TRBV19 and TRBJ1-5; 9 nucleotides match TRBD1. After removal of 6 bases from V and 10 bases from J, the junction contained 10 bases not matched to a gene. Germline V gives CDR1 LNHDA, CDR2 SQIVND (reference sequence). This CDR3 has 14 amino acids. DNA of the CDR3: TGTGCCAGTAGGCACCGGGACAGGGTTTATCCCCAGCATTTT. Its translation: CASRHRDRVYPQHF.

The rearrangement joins TRBV28 to TRBJ1-2; 9 bases fit TRBD1. Germline CDR1 is MDHEN and CDR2 is SYDVKM. This CDR3 comprises 12 residues. V lost 8 bases and J lost 3; bases outside the gene matches: 1. The CDR3: CASRDRDYGYTF. The DNA of the CDR3 is TGTGCCAGCCGGGACAGGGACTATGGCTACACCTTC.

The rearrangement links TRBV6-4 to TRBJ2-1; TRBD2 matches at 12 bases. The CDR3 totals 16 residues. V dropped 6 bases and J dropped 4; count of bases not matched to a gene: 7. Germline-derived CDR1 and CDR2 are MRHNA and SNTAGT. The DNA of the CDR3 is TGTGCCAGCAGCCCCTTAGGGACTAGCGGGTACAATGAGCAGTTCTTC. Protein: CASSPLGTSGYNEQFF.

In this sample, this clone turned up once. J is TRBJ2-1 and V is TRBV9, with 9 bases matching TRBD2. The V gene end was trimmed by 0 bases and the J gene end by 0 bases; junction bases not matched to a gene: 13. Germline CDR1 reads SGDLS; CDR2 reads YYNGEE. The CDR3 contains 20 residues. CDR3 protein: CASSVEAFGLAGHSYNEQFF. The CDR3 DNA is TGTGCCAGCAGCGTAGAAGCCTTTGGGCTAGCGGGACACTCCTACAATGAGCAGTTCTTC.

This CDR3 is CASSMGQGLETQYF. DNA of the CDR3: TGTGCCAGCAGCATGGGACAGGGACTAGAGACCCAGTACTTC. The chain links TRBV7-9 to TRBJ2-5; 9 bases fit TRBD1. The CDR3 covers 14 residues. Germline V gives CDR1 SEHNR, CDR2 FQNEAQ (reference sequence). Losses at the gene ends were 5 bases for V and 4 bases for J; bases not matched to a gene: 5.

The V and J genes are TRBV7-9 and TRBJ1-1; 7 positions agree with TRBD1. This CDR3 comprises 14 residues. Germline V gene lookup returns CDR1 SEHNR and CDR2 FQNEAQ (reference sequence). V trimming: 2 bases; J trimming: 5 bases; junction bases outside the gene matches: 5. The CDR3 DNA reads as TGTGCCAGCAGCTTACAAGGGACAGTAACTGAAGCTTTCTTT. Protein sequence: CASSLQGTVTEAFF.

The V gene is TRBV28, the J gene TRBJ2-5; a possible D gene is TRBD2 (5 bases). Germline V lookup: CDR1 MDHEN, CDR2 SYDVKM. Trimming removed 3 bases from V and 5 bases from J, with 16 bases in between. The CDR3 contains 15 residues. DNA of the CDR3: TGTGCCAGCAGTTTTAGTTCCGGGGTCGGGGAGACCCAGTACTTC. It is translated as CASSFSSGVGETQYF.